One and the same sample provided the 22 T cell receptor beta chains below, sequenced in a study of T cells expressing NK-cell markers (dated by TCRdb to 2018 to 2021). Library preparation employed 5' RACE. Sequenced on an Illumina HiSeq 2000. TCRdb reprocessed the reads, reporting each CDR3 protein sequence once and no DNA. This sample's table contains about 260,000 distinct CDR3 sequences. The ten largest clones capture around 0.42% of the sample. The sequenced sample was blood T cells: a sorted CD56 or NKG2C T cell subset, CD4+ or CD8+ T cells, or bulk PBMC T cells (not recorded which). The receptors originated from a man in his late teens or twenties in good health. Donor details come from another sample of the same person, matched by shared clones.

The chain uses TRBV20-1 and TRBJ2-1; TCRdb gives TRBD1 as the D gene, but with no DNA this cannot be confirmed. CDR1 and CDR2 from the germline V gene are DFQATT and SNEGSKA (reference sequence). The CDR3 has 11 residues. The CDR3 loop is CSAVQGNEQFF.

The V gene is TRBV10-3, the J gene TRBJ1-1; TCRdb's D call, TRBD1, is unchecked because there is no DNA. Germline CDR1 and CDR2: ENHRY and SYGVKD. The CDR3 runs 14 residues. The CDR3 region is CAISESGRGTEAFF.

J is TRBJ2-7 and V is TRBV5-6. This CDR3 has 13 amino acids. The germline V gene encodes CDR1 SGHDT and CDR2 YYEEEE. CDR3 loop: CASKNDTTYEQYF.

The CDR3 reads CASAGGNYGYTF. The gene calls are TRBV19 and TRBJ1-2. The CDR3 sequence is 12 residues long. Germline CDR1 is LNHDA and CDR2 is SQIVND (reference sequence). The full variable domain, in which reference TRBV19 and TRBJ1-2 provide the parts outside the CDR3, is DGGITQSPKYLFRKEGQNVTLSCEQNLNHDAMYWYRQDPGQGLRLIYYSQIVNDFQKGDIAEGYSVSREKKESFPLTVTSAQKNPTAFYLCASAGGNYGYTFGSGTRLTVV.

J is TRBJ2-1 and V is TRBV24-1; TCRdb designates TRBD2, a call that cannot be tested without DNA. CDR1 is KGHDR, CDR2 SFDVKD, per germline. The CDR3 length is 14 residues. Here the CDR3 reads CATLGTSGNGEQFF.

The rearrangement joins TRBV7-9 to TRBJ2-1; TCRdb's D call, TRBD2, is unchecked because there is no DNA. Germline values: CDR1 SEHNR, CDR2 FQNEAQ (reference sequence). The CDR3 runs to 17 residues. CDR3 loop: CASSSTRGREGWNEQFF.

V usage is TRBV28 and J usage is TRBJ2-1; TCRdb's assignment of TRBD1 cannot be checked, as there is no DNA. CDR3 size: 15 residues. Germline V gene sequence: CDR1 MDHEN, CDR2 SYDVKM. CDR3 sequence reads: CASSRYQDGANEQFF. Combining the CDR3 with reference TRBV28 and TRBJ2-1 gives the whole variable domain DVKVTQSSRYLVKRTGEKVFLECVQDMDHENMFWYRQDPGLGLRLIYFSYDVKMKEKGDIPEGYSVSREKKERFSLILESASTNQTSMYLCASSRYQDGANEQFFGPGTRLTVL.

The CDR3 loop reads CATAGETINEQFF. The chain joins TRBV24-1 to TRBJ2-1. The germline CDR1 and CDR2 sequences are KGHDR and SFDVKD. The CDR3 loop spans 13 amino acids.

The CDR3 region is CSPISVEGSYEQYF. This chain links TRBV20-1 with TRBJ2-7; lacking DNA, the TRBD2 call made by TCRdb goes unchecked. The CDR3 is 14 residues long. In germline, CDR1 is DFQATT, CDR2 SNEGSKA (reference sequence).

The rearrangement joins TRBV10-3 to TRBJ2-3; TCRdb selects TRBD1, and the lack of DNA leaves this call unchecked. The CDR3 extends over 12 amino acids. Per germline, CDR1 ENHRY and CDR2 SYGVKD. This CDR3 is CAISGDRDTQYF.

The V gene is TRBV30, the J gene TRBJ2-5; TCRdb proposes TRBD1, but this gene call is untestable without DNA. Germline CDR1 is GTSNPN and CDR2 is SVGIG (reference sequence). There are 15 residues in the CDR3. The CDR3 loop is CAWSPGTGKGETQYF.

This chain joins TRBV5-6 and TRBJ1-2; the TRBD1 assignment by TCRdb is unverifiable without DNA. Per the germline V gene, CDR1 is SGHDT and CDR2 is YYEEEE. The CDR3 length is 14 residues. CDR3: CASSLAGGTGGYTF.

The CDR3 here is CAISDRGTDQPQHF. The chain recombines TRBV10-3 with TRBJ1-5; TCRdb's assignment of TRBD1 cannot be checked, as there is no DNA. CDR1 and CDR2 from the germline V gene are ENHRY and SYGVKD. The CDR3 runs 14 residues.

The chain uses TRBV7-9 and TRBJ1-6. The CDR3 is 13 residues long. Germline values: CDR1 SEHNR, CDR2 FQNEAQ (reference sequence). The CDR3 is CASSPTTNSPLHF.

The V gene is TRBV29-1, the J gene TRBJ2-1; with no DNA, the TCRdb D assignment of TRBD1 cannot be verified. The CDR3 is made up of 14 amino acids. Germline V gene sequence: CDR1 SQVTM, CDR2 ANQGSEA. The CDR3 spells CSVVTGGIYNEQFF.

The CDR3 spells CASRLQRGFQETQYF. The J gene is TRBJ2-5, the V gene TRBV6-1. The CDR3 contains 15 residues. Germline CDR1 is MNHNS and CDR2 is SASEGT.

This chain links TRBV11-2 with TRBJ2-1; the TRBD2 assignment by TCRdb is unverifiable without DNA. Looked up from germline, CDR1 is SGHAT and CDR2 is FQNNGV. The CDR3 spans 18 residues. The CDR3 spells CASSPIPGTSGSRSEQFF.

The CDR3 here is CATSRAGQGWNTEAFF. The chain carries TRBV15 and TRBJ1-1; the D call from TCRdb, TRBD1, cannot be confirmed without DNA. The CDR3 runs 16 residues. The V gene's germline CDR1 is LNHNV and CDR2 YYDKDF (reference sequence).

This chain uses TRBV10-3 with TRBJ2-1; TCRdb calls TRBD1, which cannot be checked without DNA. The CDR3 sequence is 15 residues long. Germline V gene lookup returns CDR1 ENHRY and CDR2 SYGVKD. The CDR3 here is CAIAPTGISYNEQFF.

The V call is TRBV7-2, the J call TRBJ1-2. The length of the CDR3 is 11 residues. Germline V gene sequence: CDR1 SGHTA, CDR2 FQGNSA. The CDR3 is CASSPGYGYTF.

V usage is TRBV12-3 or TRBV12-4 and J usage is TRBJ2-5; TCRdb gives TRBD1 as the D gene, but with no DNA this cannot be confirmed. The length of the CDR3 is 15 residues. CDR3: CASSPTTGIQETQYF.

J is TRBJ2-3 and V is TRBV7-9; TCRdb returns TRBD2, unconfirmable since there is no DNA. Germline assignment: CDR1 SEHNR and CDR2 FQNEAQ (reference sequence). CDR3 length: 15 residues. The chain's CDR3 is CASSLHGRVADTQYF.